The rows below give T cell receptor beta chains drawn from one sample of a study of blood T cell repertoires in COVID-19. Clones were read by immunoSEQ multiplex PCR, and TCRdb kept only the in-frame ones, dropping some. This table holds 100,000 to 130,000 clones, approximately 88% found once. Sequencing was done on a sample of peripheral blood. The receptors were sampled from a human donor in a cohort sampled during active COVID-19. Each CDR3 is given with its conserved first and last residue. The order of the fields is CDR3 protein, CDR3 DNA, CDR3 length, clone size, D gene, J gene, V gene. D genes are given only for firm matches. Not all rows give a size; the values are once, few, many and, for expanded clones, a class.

cdr3_aa: CAWVGSGSKNEQFF
cdr3_nt: TGTGCCTGGGTTGGGAGCGGGAGTAAAAATGAGCAGTTCTTC
cdr3_length: 14
clone_size: .
d_call: TRBD2
j_call: TRBJ2-1
v_call: TRBV30

cdr3_aa: CASRIPGLVNEQFF
cdr3_nt: TGTGCCAGCAGAATACCGGGACTAGTCAATGAGCAGTTCTTC
cdr3_length: 14
clone_size: .
d_call: TRBD2
j_call: TRBJ2-1
v_call: TRBV11-2

cdr3_aa: CATMPLLGLAETQYF
cdr3_nt: TGTGCCACCATGCCCCTCCTAGGACTAGCGGAGACCCAGTACTTC
cdr3_length: 15
clone_size: .
d_call: TRBD2
j_call: TRBJ2-5
v_call: TRBV15

cdr3_aa: CASSPGPSSGYNEQFF
cdr3_nt: TGTGCCAGCAGCCCCGGCCCGAGTAGCGGATACAATGAGCAGTTCTTC
cdr3_length: 16
clone_size: .
d_call: .
j_call: TRBJ2-1
v_call: TRBV6-2/TRBV6-3

cdr3_aa: CASSPLGQGGNQPQHF
cdr3_nt: TGTGCCAGTAGTCCGCTTGGGCAGGGCGGCAATCAGCCCCAGCATTTT
cdr3_length: 16
clone_size: .
d_call: .
j_call: TRBJ1-5
v_call: TRBV19

cdr3_aa: CSAGDYEQYF
cdr3_nt: TGCAGCGCCGGGGACTACGAGCAGTACTTC
cdr3_length: 10
clone_size: .
d_call: .
j_call: TRBJ2-7
v_call: TRBV29-1

cdr3_aa: CASQKRGATNEKLFF
cdr3_nt: TGTGCCAGCCAAAAAAGGGGCGCAACTAATGAAAAACTGTTTTTT
cdr3_length: 15
clone_size: .
d_call: .
j_call: TRBJ1-4
v_call: TRBV28

cdr3_aa: CASSVVRAGGYNEQFF
cdr3_nt: TGTGCCAGCAGCGTAGTCCGAGCGGGAGGTTATAATGAGCAGTTCTTC
cdr3_length: 16
clone_size: many
d_call: TRBD2
j_call: TRBJ2-1
v_call: TRBV9

cdr3_aa: CASSLWRTEAFF
cdr3_nt: TGTGCCAGCAGTTTATGGCGTACTGAAGCTTTCTTT
cdr3_length: 12
clone_size: .
d_call: .
j_call: TRBJ1-1
v_call: TRBV28

cdr3_aa: CATGTGAYNEQFF
cdr3_nt: TGTGCCACTGGGACAGGCGCCTACAATGAGCAGTTCTTC
cdr3_length: 13
clone_size: .
d_call: TRBD1
j_call: TRBJ2-1
v_call: TRBV10-3